These 15 T cell receptor beta chains originate from one sample sequenced in a study of T cells in Graves' hyperthyroidism and ophthalmopathy. Amplification of TCR beta CDR3 regions was performed using RNA transcripts as template. The study used the HTBI primer set for a first-round RT-PCR of the TCR CDR3. TCRdb fed the multiplex PCR reads into MiXCR, producing one record per CDR3 protein. Among 380,000 or so distinct CDR3 sequences listed, 11% to 15% were seen once. The material sequenced was blood. These receptors all stem from a woman aged 30 to 39 with Graves' hyperthyroidism.

This clonotype was observed a single time. The chain combines TRBV20-1 with TRBJ2-5, with unresolved D. Germline V gives CDR1 DFQATT, CDR2 SNEGSKA (reference sequence). The length of the CDR3 is 13 residues. Trimming removed 1 base from V and 7 bases from J, with 13 bases in between. The CDR3 loop is CSARGATHGTQYF. CDR3 DNA sequence: TGCAGTGCTAGAGGGGCAACTCATGGGACCCAGTACTTC.

This clonotype appeared a few times. The chain has TRBV4-3 and TRBJ2-3; D gene uncertain. Between the trimmed V and J ends, which lost 0 bases and 5 bases, there was a span of 6 bases. The germline CDR1 and CDR2 sequences are LGHNA and YSLEER. This CDR3 region has 13 residues. The CDR3 DNA follows: TGCGCCAGCAGCCAAGACATTATAGATACGCAGTATTTT. It is translated as CASSQDIIDTQYF.

Ten or more counts support this clonotype. The chain links TRBV25-1 to TRBJ2-7; no clear D gene. The germline CDR1 and CDR2 sequences are MGHDK and SYGVNS. The ends were cut back, 5 bases at V and 6 bases at J, with 11 bases in the middle. This CDR3 is built from 12 residues. CDR3 sequence (DNA): TGTGCCAGCAGTCCCAGTTTTGGCGAGCAGTACTTC. This gives the protein CASSPSFGEQYF.

V is TRBV7-2 and J is TRBJ2-1; D could derive from TRBD1 or TRBD2 (5 bases each). Germline V gene lookup returns CDR1 SGHTA and CDR2 FQGNSA. V lost 6 bases to trimming and J lost 12 bases, with 15 bases between them. The length of the CDR3 is 12 residues. The CDR3 DNA follows: TGTGCCAGCAGGGTAGTAGGGACCGGGCAGTTCTTC. Its translation is CASRVVGTGQFF. The full variable domain, with the rest looked up from reference TRBV7-2 and TRBJ2-1, is GAGVSQSPSNKVTEKGKDVELRCDPISGHTALYWYRQSLGQGLEFLIYFQGNSAPDKSGLPSDRFSAERTGGSVSTLTIQRTQQEDSAVYLCASRVVGTGQFFGPGTRLTVL.

CDR3 nucleotides: TGTGCCAGCAGCTTCGGGCAGGGCAGCGCTTTCTTT. Translation gives CASSFGQGSAFF. The chain combines TRBV5-6 with TRBJ1-1; a weak D match, TRBD1 (5 bases). The CDR3 is 12 amino acids. From germline, CDR1 is SGHDT and CDR2 YYEEEE. Trimming took off 2 bases at V and 11 bases at J, with 13 bases between the two ends.

This clonotype was detected a few times. The chain joins TRBV7-9 to TRBJ2-3; 10 positions match TRBD2. Trimming took 1 base from V and 10 from J; bases not matched to a gene: 26. This CDR3 has 21 residues. The V gene's germline CDR1 is SEHNR and CDR2 FQNEAQ (reference sequence). CDR3 sequence reads: CASSLGRSTSGDYHRRAAQYF. CDR3 sequence (DNA): TGTGCCAGCAGCTTAGGGCGAAGTACTAGCGGGGATTACCACAGACGGGCCGCGCAGTATTTT.

This rearrangement joins TRBV20-1 to TRBJ1-2; D is uncertain. V dropped 0 bases and J dropped 6 bases, with 17 bases sitting between them. From germline, CDR1 is DFQATT and CDR2 SNEGSKA (reference sequence). This CDR3 comprises 15 residues. CDR3 sequence (DNA): TGCAGTGCTAGAGAATTAAATTATACCCTTAATGGCTACACCTTC. This translates into CSARELNYTLNGYTF.

The genes are TRBV10-3 and TRBJ2-3, with 8 bases that match TRBD2. This CDR3 is 15 amino acids long. V was pared by 6 bases and J by 3 bases, with 8 bases of the junction left unmatched. Germline assignment: CDR1 ENHRY and CDR2 SYGVKD. The CDR3 loop is CAIRPGLELTDTQYF. The CDR3 coding sequence is TGTGCCATCAGGCCGGGACTAGAGCTGACAGATACGCAGTATTTT.

This clonotype has just one count. The rearrangement joins TRBV28 to TRBJ2-1; tentative D call: TRBD2 (5 bases). Germline V gives CDR1 MDHEN, CDR2 SYDVKM. The CDR3 runs 13 residues. The V end lost 4 bases, the J end lost 7 bases, and 11 bases lay between the germline ends. The CDR3 nucleotides read TGTGCCAGCAGTTCCCGGGGATTGAATGAGCAGTTCTTC. Protein product: CASSSRGLNEQFF.

This sequence joins TRBV11-2 and TRBJ2-3; D remains ambiguous. Germline values: CDR1 SGHAT, CDR2 FQNNGV. Trimming shortened V by 1 base and J by 0 bases, and 8 bases separated the two germline ends. The CDR3 loop spans 15 amino acids. CDR3 nucleotide sequence: TGTGCCAGCAGCTTAGGCGTCACCAGCACAGATACGCAGTATTTT. As protein: CASSLGVTSTDTQYF.

There are many counts of this clonotype. This chain links TRBV6-1 with TRBJ2-5, with 10 bases that match TRBD2. Germline values: CDR1 MNHNS, CDR2 SASEGT. J lost 5 bases, V lost 2 bases, and 8 bases had no gene match. The CDR3 is 16 residues long. The CDR3 sequence is CASSEQAGGPRETQYF. Here the CDR3 DNA reads TGTGCCAGCAGTGAACAAGCGGGAGGGCCGCGGGAGACCCAGTACTTC.

In its sample, this clonotype was seen a few times. This chain links TRBV28 with TRBJ2-5; D ambiguous. Trimming removed 6 bases from V and 2 bases from J, with 10 bases in between. Germline CDR1 reads MDHEN; CDR2 reads SYDVKM. CDR3 size: 13 residues. The CDR3 loop reads CASRGSVQETQYF. CDR3 sequence (DNA): TGTGCCAGCAGGGGTAGTGTTCAAGAGACCCAGTACTTC.

This clonotype was found many times. V usage is TRBV20-1 and J usage is TRBJ1-1, with D possibly being TRBD1 (5 bases). Germline assignment: CDR1 DFQATT and CDR2 SNEGSKA (reference sequence). The ends were cut back, 6 bases at V and 1 base at J, with 12 bases in the middle. The CDR3 has 13 amino acids. The CDR3 sequence: CSAWGPENTEAFF. CDR3 nucleotides: TGCAGTGCATGGGGACCGGAGAACACTGAAGCTTTCTTT.

CDR3 nucleotide sequence: TGTGCCAGCGGCCAGCGTGCCGACATAGATACGCAGTATTTT. As protein: CASGQRADIDTQYF. The chain employs TRBV28 and TRBJ2-3; D gene uncertain. Germline loops: CDR1 MDHEN, CDR2 SYDVKM. V was pared by 8 bases and J by 5 bases, with 17 bases between. This CDR3 has 14 residues.

The V and J genes are TRBV19 and TRBJ2-1; TRBD1 or TRBD2 may be the D gene (5 bases each). The CDR3 covers 13 residues. Trimming removed 7 bases at V and 8 bases at J, with 15 bases between. The germline gives CDR1 LNHDA, CDR2 SQIVND (reference sequence). The CDR3 here is CASTQGAMDEQFF. CDR3 sequence (DNA): TGTGCCAGTACCCAGGGAGCTATGGATGAGCAGTTCTTC.